This T cell receptor (beta chain) stems from a study of cytomegalovirus exposure and HLA in healthy donors. Study overall: Most genotyped donors, about 81% of 398, had Caucasian-associated genetic ancestry. The study's findings and limits: Several of the most significant clusters were apparently associated with common viral pathogens in a later analysis. For most TCR beta V segments, an earlier analysis put the productive rate at about 87% or about 30% of the time. According to the study, around 150 TCR beta chains were cytomegalovirus-associated.

With 60 Vbeta and 13 Jbeta primers, the PCR was carried out. The method was immunoSEQ multiplex PCR; TCRdb's version includes in-frame clones alone and lacks a portion of them. The data contain over 150,000 clones, less than 80% of them singletons. This clone was seen more than once but under ten times. As yet, its antigen is unknown. The ends were cut back, 4 bases at V and 4 bases at J, with 10 bases in the middle. This CDR3 has 13 amino acids. Germline lookup yields CDR1 MNHEY and CDR2 SMNVEV (reference sequence). The source is a man in his forties in good health and CMV-seronegative. Sequencing was carried out using PBMCs. The gene calls are TRBV27 and TRBJ1-2, with D possibly TRBD1 on 5 matching bases. The CDR3 reads CASSSQGGYGYTF. The CDR3 region has the DNA TGTGCCAGCAGTTCCCAGGGTGGCTATGGCTACACCTTC.